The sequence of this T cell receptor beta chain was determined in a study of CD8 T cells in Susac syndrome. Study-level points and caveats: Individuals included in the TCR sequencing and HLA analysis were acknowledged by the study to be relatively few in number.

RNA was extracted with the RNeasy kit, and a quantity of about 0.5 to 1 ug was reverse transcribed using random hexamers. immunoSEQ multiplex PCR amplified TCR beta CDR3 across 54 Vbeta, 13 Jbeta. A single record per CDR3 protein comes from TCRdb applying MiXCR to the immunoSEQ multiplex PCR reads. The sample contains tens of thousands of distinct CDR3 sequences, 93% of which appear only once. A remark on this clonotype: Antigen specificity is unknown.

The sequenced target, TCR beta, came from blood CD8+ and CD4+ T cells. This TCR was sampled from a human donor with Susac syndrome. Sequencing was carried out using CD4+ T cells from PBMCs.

The CDR3 DNA is TGTGCCAGCAGCCAAGATAACCACCCGGTCGGAAAACTGTTTTTT. The encoded protein is CASSQDNHPVGKLFF. The chain is built from TRBV3-1 and TRBJ1-4, with unresolved D. The CDR3 consists of 15 residues. Trimming removed 0 bases at V and 10 bases at J, with 15 bases between. Germline values: CDR1 LGHDT, CDR2 YNNKEL (reference sequence).